This T cell receptor beta chain was sequenced for a study of T cell responses to AZD1222 COVID-19 vaccine. As to this clone: Its antigen is still unknown.

Generated by immunoSEQ multiplex PCR, the TCRdb table keeps only in-frame clones and is missing some. The repertoire consists of fewer than 250,000 clones, with around 92% occurring once and the leading ten covering roughly 1.4%. Overall study findings and caveats: After two AZD1222 doses, spike-specific TCR breadth and depth rose versus day 0. Only after the peak T cell response were repertoires sampled. In a largely white British group with more females than males, clonal diversity was possibly underestimated.

Per the germline V gene, CDR1 is SGHVS and CDR2 is FNYEAQ. The CDR3 extends over 14 amino acids. Between the trimmed V and J ends, which lost 1 base and 6 bases, there was a span of 9 bases. This specimen was peripheral blood, taken on day 0 of AZD1222 vaccination. This clonotype originated in an adult in good health. This chain links TRBV7-6 with TRBJ2-2, with no clear D. CDR3 residues: CASSLDLSAGELFF. The CDR3 coding sequence is TGTGCCAGCAGCTTAGATCTCTCAGCCGGGGAGCTGTTTTTT.